The source of this T cell receptor beta chain is a study of STAT3 mutations in large granular lymphocyte leukemia. Findings of the study overall: Suggested: STAT3 mutation was not the ancestral event for these clonal expansions. In T-cell large granular lymphocyte leukemia, about half of patients showed multiple immunodominant subclonotypes.

Repertoires were generated with immunoSEQ multiplex PCR, while TCRdb's copy carries only in-frame clones and drops some. The sample has about 1,900 clones, approximately 28% seen once. The germline gives CDR1 GTSNPN, CDR2 SVGIG (reference sequence). V lost 4 bases to trimming and J lost 7 bases, with 14 bases between them. The length of the CDR3 is 13 residues. This clone was observed a handful of times. Its target is not known. The sequenced sample was peripheral blood mononuclear cells. The gene calls are TRBV30 and TRBJ2-1; a possible D gene is TRBD1 (7 bases). The source is a male patient aged 50 to 59 with T-cell large granular lymphocyte leukemia. Some clones in this sample may be carry-over from other donors' samples. In DNA, the CDR3 is TGTGCCTGGAAATGGACAGGAGGGAATGAGCAGTTCTTC. Translation gives CAWKWTGGNEQFF.